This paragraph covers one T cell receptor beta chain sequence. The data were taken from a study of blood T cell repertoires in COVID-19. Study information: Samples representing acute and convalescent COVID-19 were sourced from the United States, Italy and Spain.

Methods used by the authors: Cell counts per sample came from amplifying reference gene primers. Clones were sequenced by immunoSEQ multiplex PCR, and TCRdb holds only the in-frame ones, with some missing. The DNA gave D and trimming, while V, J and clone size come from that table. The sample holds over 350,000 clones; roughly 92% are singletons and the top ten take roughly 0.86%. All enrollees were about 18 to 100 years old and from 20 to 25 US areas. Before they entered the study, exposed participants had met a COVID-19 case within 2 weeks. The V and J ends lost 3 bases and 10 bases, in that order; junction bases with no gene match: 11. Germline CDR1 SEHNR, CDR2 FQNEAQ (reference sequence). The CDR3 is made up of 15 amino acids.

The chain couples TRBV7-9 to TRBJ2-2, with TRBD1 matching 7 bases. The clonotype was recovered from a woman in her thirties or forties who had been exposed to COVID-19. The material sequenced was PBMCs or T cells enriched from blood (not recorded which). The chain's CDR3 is CASSFVGQHHKELFF. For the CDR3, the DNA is TGTGCCAGCAGCTTCGTGGGACAGCATCACAAGGAGCTGTTTTTT.